The 17 T cell receptor beta chains below were found in one sample sequenced in a study of T cells in Graves' hyperthyroidism and ophthalmopathy. RNA transcripts yielded amplified TCR beta CDR3 regions. When the TCR CDR3 underwent first-round RT-PCR, the HTBI primer set was used. MiXCR, run by TCRdb on the multiplex PCR reads, gives a single entry per CDR3 protein. The table has 300,000 to 450,000 distinct CDR3 sequences, 25% seen once. Sequencing input: blood. These receptor sequences come from a man aged 45-65 years with Graves' hyperthyroidism.

The rearrangement joins TRBV5-1 to TRBJ1-2; 8 bases agree with TRBD1. Germline V lookup: CDR1 SGHRS, CDR2 YFSETQ. The CDR3 is 15 amino acids. Germline trimming cut 4 bases from V and 3 bases from J; bases unmatched to any gene: 8. The DNA of the CDR3 is TGCGCCAGCAGCCAGGACAGGGCGGGCGACTATGGCTACACCTTC. It specifies CASSQDRAGDYGYTF.

This chain uses TRBV3-1 with TRBJ1-5, with a possible D match to TRBD1 (5 bases). Trimming left V 4 bases short and J 5 bases short, with 15 bases between. This CDR3 contains 15 residues. The germline V gene has CDR1 LGHDT and CDR2 YNNKEL (reference sequence). The CDR3 bases are TGTGCCAGCAGCCTTAATCAGGGAAAGGATCAGCCCCAGCATTTT. As protein: CASSLNQGKDQPQHF.

The V and J genes are TRBV2 and TRBJ2-2; D may correspond to TRBD1 or TRBD2 (6 bases each). Trimming took 6 bases from V and 5 from J, leaving 19 bases between them. The CDR3 totals 16 residues. Germline V gene data show CDR1 as SNHLY and CDR2 as FYNNEI. The CDR3 DNA is TGTGCCAGCAGCCCGGGGGCAGGGAGAGGGACCGGGGAGCTGTTTTTT. Translating it yields CASSPGAGRGTGELFF. Together with reference TRBV2 and TRBJ2-2, the CDR3 gives the full variable domain: EPEVTQTPSHQVTQMGQEVILRCVPISNHLYFYWYRQILGQKVEFLVSFYNNEISEKSEIFDDQFSVERPDGSNFTLKIRSTKLEDSAMYFCASSPGAGRGTGELFFGEGSRLTVL.

The rearrangement uses TRBV7-6 and TRBJ2-5; TRBD2 aligns across 8 bases. Germline-derived CDR1 and CDR2 are SGHVS and FNYEAQ. Trimming removed 1 base from V and 4 bases from J; junction bases left unmatched: 8. This CDR3 is built from 16 residues. In nucleotides, the CDR3 is TGTGCCAGCAGCTTAGTCGGTAGCGGGATCTCAGAGACCCAGTACTTC. As protein: CASSLVGSGISETQYF.

The table lists this clonotype with a few counts. The chain combines TRBV3-1 with TRBJ2-7; the D gene is possibly TRBD1 (6 bases). There are 15 residues in the CDR3. V was pared by 5 bases and J by 0 bases, with 14 bases between. The germline V gene encodes CDR1 LGHDT and CDR2 YNNKEL (reference sequence). The CDR3 region has the DNA TGTGCCAGCAGCGACCTGGGACATGGCTCCTACGAGCAGTACTTC. This codes for CASSDLGHGSYEQYF.

This clonotype was counted at least ten times. This sequence joins TRBV28 and TRBJ2-7, with TRBD2 matching 10 bases. The J segment lost 2 bases and the V segment lost 2 bases, leaving 0 bases of the junction unmatched. CDR1 is MDHEN and CDR2 is SYDVKM in the germline V gene. The CDR3 consists of 14 residues. CDR3 protein: CASSLLAGAYEQYF. In DNA, the CDR3 is TGTGCCAGCAGTTTACTAGCGGGAGCCTACGAGCAGTACTTC.

The table lists this clonotype with a count of one. The chain is built from TRBV19 and TRBJ1-2, with no clear D. With 3 bases removed from V and 4 bases from J, the gap between germline ends came to 12 bases. The length of the CDR3 is 14 residues. Germline CDR1 and CDR2: LNHDA and SQIVND (reference sequence). The CDR3 region has the DNA TGTGCCAGTAGTATGGGTGGCCCCGGCTATGGCTACACCTTC. The encoded protein is CASSMGGPGYGYTF.

This clonotype showed up just a few times. The V gene is TRBV12-3 or TRBV12-4, the J gene TRBJ1-2, with TRBD1 identical over 9 bases. The V and J ends lost 5 bases and 4 bases, in that order; junction bases with no gene match: 5. This CDR3 has 14 amino acids. The CDR3 nucleotides read TGTGCCAGCAGTCCGACAGGGGGTGGCTATGGCTACACCTTC. Translation gives CASSPTGGGYGYTF.

This clonotype was detected ten times or more. The V call is TRBV11-2, the J call TRBJ2-7, with D perhaps TRBD2 (5 bases). CDR3 length: 15 amino acids. V was clipped by 5 bases and J by 0 bases, with 14 bases between them. Germline loops: CDR1 SGHAT, CDR2 FQNNGV. The CDR3 region has the DNA TGTGCCAGCAGCCCATGGACTCAAAGCTCCTACGAGCAGTACTTC. Protein: CASSPWTQSSYEQYF.

This clonotype came up a few times. The chain combines TRBV7-9 with TRBJ2-1; 10 bases are a match to TRBD2. The germline V gene has CDR1 SEHNR and CDR2 FQNEAQ (reference sequence). V shed 1 base, J shed 8 bases, and the junction held 5 bases outside the gene matches. The CDR3 covers 15 residues. CDR3 loop: CASSLVAGGSHEQFF. CDR3 DNA: TGTGCCAGCAGCTTAGTAGCGGGAGGTTCGCATGAGCAGTTCTTC.

This clonotype has only a few counts. CDR3 nucleotides: TGTGCCAGCAGTTCGACAGGGAGAAACACAGATACGCAGTATTTT. Protein product: CASSSTGRNTDTQYF. V usage is TRBV5-8 and J usage is TRBJ2-3, with TRBD1 matching over 7 bases. Germline-derived CDR1 and CDR2 are SGHTS and YDEGEE. The CDR3 consists of 15 residues. V lost 5 bases to trimming and J lost 2 bases; unmatched junction nucleotides: 8.

This clonotype was recorded at least ten times. The genes are TRBV6-2 or TRBV6-3 and TRBJ1-1, with D uncertain. Germline V gene data show CDR1 as MNHEY and CDR2 as SVGEGT. The CDR3 covers 15 residues. With 5 bases removed from V and 5 bases from J, the gap between germline ends came to 18 bases. CDR3 region: CASSPHTLMGTEAFF. The CDR3 coding sequence is TGTGCCAGCAGTCCTCATACACTTATGGGGACTGAAGCTTTCTTT.

This clonotype was found a few times. The V call is TRBV12-3 or TRBV12-4, the J call TRBJ2-2, with D tentatively TRBD2 (6 bases). Trimming removed 8 bases from V and 0 bases from J, with 10 bases in between. The CDR3 sequence is 14 residues long. CDR3: CASSGGANTGELFF. CDR3 coding DNA: TGTGCCAGCTCCGGGGGAGCGAACACCGGGGAGCTGTTTTTT.

This clonotype was counted a single time. The rearrangement links TRBV15 to TRBJ1-4, with D possibly matching TRBD1 (5 bases). The CDR3 extends over 15 amino acids. V was trimmed by 0 bases and J by 5 bases, leaving 10 bases between them. Germline-derived CDR1 and CDR2 are LNHNV and YYDKDF (reference sequence). CDR3 in amino acids: CATSRDLAGNEKLFF. The CDR3 DNA follows: TGTGCCACCAGCAGAGATCTGGCAGGGAATGAAAAACTGTTTTTT.

The rearrangement joins TRBV19 to TRBJ1-2; D not resolved. The CDR3 is made up of 13 amino acids. V lost 6 bases to trimming and J lost 0 bases, with 8 bases between them. CDR1 is LNHDA and CDR2 is SQIVND in the germline V gene (reference sequence). The CDR3 DNA reads TGTGCCAGTAGAAAGACTACTAACTATGGCTACACCTTC. Residues: CASRKTTNYGYTF.

The chain has TRBV13 and TRBJ2-3, with 10 bases lining up with TRBD1. The CDR3 contains 17 residues. J lost 5 bases, V lost 2 bases, and 10 bases had no gene match. Germline CDR1 PRHDT, CDR2 FYEKMQ (reference sequence). The CDR3 nucleotides read TGTGCCAGCAGCTTAAGGGCCGTGGGACAGGGGATAGATACGCAGTATTTT. Translated: CASSLRAVGQGIDTQYF. Together with reference TRBV13 and TRBJ2-3, the CDR3 gives the full variable domain: AAGVIQSPRHLIKEKRETATLKCYPIPRHDTVYWYQQGPGQDPQFLISFYEKMQSDKGSIPDRFSAQQFSDYHSELNMSSLELGDSALYFCASSLRAVGQGIDTQYFGPGTRLTVL.

J is TRBJ2-7 and V is TRBV28, with D perhaps given as TRBD1 or TRBD2 (6 bases each). Germline V gene data show CDR1 as MDHEN and CDR2 as SYDVKM. With 3 bases removed from V and 1 base from J, the gap between germline ends came to 13 bases. CDR3 length equals 15 residues. The CDR3 protein is CASSFWGAKSYEQYF. Here the CDR3 DNA reads TGTGCCAGCAGTTTCTGGGGGGCTAAGTCCTACGAGCAGTACTTC.